These 28 T cell receptor beta chains were sequenced from one sample in a study of breast tumors, draining lymph nodes, adjacent tissues. Samples came from axillary lymph nodes draining the breast cancer. Using its own MiXCR run on the multiplex PCR reads, TCRdb lists one record per CDR3 protein. The profile shows about 100,000 distinct CDR3 sequences, 21% of them singletons. The source material was axillary lymph node tissue. The receptors were gathered from a female donor with breast cancer. Some clones in this sample may be carry-over from other donors' samples.

The chain has TRBV28 and TRBJ1-5; D might be TRBD1 (5 bases). The germline gives CDR1 MDHEN, CDR2 SYDVKM. Trimming removed 5 bases at V and 2 bases at J, with 13 bases between. The CDR3 runs 15 residues. The DNA of the CDR3 is TGTGCCAGCAGTCCCCCCGCGGGGGGCAATCAGCCCCAGCATTTT. This translates into CASSPPAGGNQPQHF.

Many counts were recorded for this clonotype. This chain connects TRBV5-1 to TRBJ2-3, with a tentative D call TRBD2 (6 bases). The CDR3 runs to 14 residues. The V and J ends lost 5 bases and 2 bases respectively, with 12 bases between them. Germline CDR1 SGHRS, CDR2 YFSETQ. The CDR3 is CASRGGIHTDTQYF. CDR3 nucleotide sequence: TGCGCCAGCAGGGGCGGGATACACACAGATACGCAGTATTTT.

On this clonotype: A much larger clone differs by one base, so this may be a read error. This chain links TRBV2 with TRBJ1-5, with TRBD1 as a possible D gene (5 bases). The CDR3 runs to 14 residues. Germline loops: CDR1 SNHLY, CDR2 FYNNEI. The CDR3 loop reads CASSRTGKDQPRHF. The CDR3 DNA sequence: TGTGCCAGCAGTAGAACAGGAAAGGATCAGCCCCGGCATTTT.

This clonotype was counted ten times or more. This rearrangement joins TRBV2 to TRBJ1-2; 9 bases are a match to TRBD1. The germline gives CDR1 SNHLY, CDR2 FYNNEI. V lost 3 bases to trimming and J lost 3 bases; unmatched junction nucleotides: 8. The CDR3 sequence is 16 residues long. The CDR3: CASSEKAGTGYYGYTF. Here the CDR3 DNA reads TGTGCCAGCAGTGAGAAAGCCGGGACAGGGTACTATGGCTACACCTTC.

The chain uses TRBV6-1 and TRBJ1-5, with D perhaps TRBD1 (6 bases). The CDR3 loop spans 14 amino acids. The ends were cut back, 7 bases at V and 5 bases at J, with 15 bases in the middle. Germline CDR1 MNHNS, CDR2 SASEGT. The CDR3 reads CASKQAGVDQPQHF. The DNA for the CDR3 is TGTGCCAGCAAGCAGGCAGGGGTGGATCAGCCCCAGCATTTT.

V and J are TRBV5-1 and TRBJ2-1, with D possibly being TRBD1 or TRBD2 (5 bases each). V lost 4 bases, J lost 0 bases, and 8 bases lay in between. The CDR3 consists of 14 residues. Germline CDR1 is SGHRS and CDR2 is YFSETQ. This chain's CDR3 is CASSLGASYNEQFF. The CDR3 bases are TGCGCCAGCAGCCTCGGGGCCTCCTACAATGAGCAGTTCTTC.

The CDR3 DNA reads TGTGCCAGTAAACGTAGGGGCGGGTTGAGTCCTGAAGCTTTCTTT. This translates into CASKRRGGLSPEAFF. The genes are TRBV19 and TRBJ1-1, with D possibly being TRBD1 (5 bases). This CDR3 has 15 amino acids. Germline loops: CDR1 LNHDA, CDR2 SQIVND (reference sequence). V was trimmed by 7 bases and J by 6 bases, leaving 21 bases between them. The full variable domain, its missing parts supplied by reference TRBV19 and TRBJ1-1, is DGGITQSPKYLFRKEGQNVTLSCEQNLNHDAMYWYRQDPGQGLRLIYYSQIVNDFQKGDIAEGYSVSREKKESFPLTVTSAQKNPTAFYLCASKRRGGLSPEAFFGQGTRLTVV.

This clonotype was counted ten times or more. The rearrangement uses TRBV2 and TRBJ2-7, with D uncertain. Germline values: CDR1 SNHLY, CDR2 FYNNEI. The CDR3 consists of 11 residues. Trimming took 0 bases from V and 6 from J, leaving 3 bases between them. Here the CDR3 DNA reads TGTGCCAGCAGTGAAGCCTTCGAGCAGTACTTC. Residues: CASSEAFEQYF.

This rearrangement joins TRBV19 to TRBJ1-2; D is undetermined. CDR3 length equals 13 residues. In germline, CDR1 is LNHDA, CDR2 SQIVND (reference sequence). V lost 5 bases to trimming and J lost 2 bases, with 9 bases between them. The CDR3 sequence is CASSPTGNYGYTF. DNA for the CDR3: TGTGCCAGTAGTCCCACGGGGAACTATGGCTACACCTTC.

The chain recombines TRBV7-8 with TRBJ2-5; possible D gene TRBD2, 5 bases. This CDR3 contains 13 residues. The V end lost 5 bases, the J end lost 5 bases, and 12 bases lay between the germline ends. Germline lookup yields CDR1 SGHVS and CDR2 FQNEAQ. The CDR3 nucleotides read TGTGCCAGCAGCCCTAGACTATTGGAGACCCAGTACTTC. Its protein product is CASSPRLLETQYF.

This clonotype was observed many times. This rearrangement joins TRBV9 to TRBJ2-3, with D unclear. The CDR3 covers 13 residues. The V end lost 6 bases, the J end lost 10 bases, and 18 bases lay between the germline ends. The germline CDR1 and CDR2 sequences are SGDLS and YYNGEE. DNA of the CDR3: TGTGCCAGCAACGCACCCCATGCTACTGCGCAGTATTTT. This codes for CASNAPHATAQYF.

This clonotype was detected many times. CDR3 DNA sequence: TGCTCCTCCGAACCGACTAGCAACGCTGAGCAGTTCTTC. This encodes CSSEPTSNAEQFF. The chain links TRBV20-1 to TRBJ2-1; 7 nucleotides line up with TRBD2. CDR3 size: 13 residues. Per the germline V gene, CDR1 is DFQATT and CDR2 is SNEGSKA (reference sequence).

There are many counts of this clonotype. The chain employs TRBV5-1 and TRBJ1-2, with TRBD1 matching over 7 bases. Germline V gene data show CDR1 as SGHRS and CDR2 as YFSETQ. J lost 7 bases, V lost 3 bases, and 9 bases had no gene match. The CDR3 consists of 14 residues. This CDR3 is CASSSIQGEAGYTF. The CDR3 DNA is TGCGCCAGCAGCTCCATCCAGGGGGAGGCTGGCTACACCTTC.

This clonotype was observed a handful of times. The chain combines TRBV30 with TRBJ2-5, with 8 bases identical to TRBD2. The CDR3 runs 14 residues. Germline V lookup: CDR1 GTSNPN, CDR2 SVGIG (reference sequence). Germline trimming cut 4 bases from V and 4 bases from J; bases unmatched to any gene: 8. The CDR3 spells CAWTAAGGIETQYF. CDR3 DNA sequence: TGTGCCTGGACCGCCGCGGGGGGTATAGAGACCCAGTACTTC.

Ten or more counts support this clonotype. This chain links TRBV20-1 with TRBJ2-7; D not certain. Trimming removed 6 bases at V and 0 bases at J, with 15 bases between. Germline assignment: CDR1 DFQATT and CDR2 SNEGSKA (reference sequence). The CDR3 spans 14 residues. The CDR3 bases are TGCAGTGCGCGGAACCCTCAAAGCTCCTACGAGCAGTACTTC. Protein: CSARNPQSSYEQYF.

V gene TRBV6-6 combines with J gene TRBJ1-2; perhaps TRBD1 as D (5 bases). The germline gives CDR1 MNHNY, CDR2 SVGAGI (reference sequence). The CDR3 sequence is 12 residues long. V was pared by 10 bases and J by 5 bases, with 14 bases between. CDR3 protein: CATGGVTYGYTF. CDR3 in DNA: TGTGCCACCGGGGGGGTGACATATGGCTACACCTTC.

This clonotype was recorded many times. The chain carries TRBV6-1 and TRBJ2-7, with TRBD2 matching 7 bases. The CDR3 is made up of 15 amino acids. The V gene's germline CDR1 is MNHNS and CDR2 SASEGT. The trim removed 1 base at V and 4 bases at J, leaving 7 bases unmatched. The CDR3 region has the DNA TGTGCCAGCAGTGAAGGGGCGGGAGTTTGGTACGAGCAGTACTTC. Translated, it gives CASSEGAGVWYEQYF.

V usage is TRBV7-3 and J usage is TRBJ1-1, with D possibly being TRBD1 (5 bases). V lost 5 bases and J lost 4, with 11 bases in between. Germline V lookup: CDR1 SGHTA, CDR2 FQGTGA. The CDR3 loop spans 13 amino acids. For the CDR3, the DNA is TGTGCCAGCAGCCAATCCGGGACCACTGAAGCTTTCTTT. Translating it yields CASSQSGTTEAFF.

This clonotype appeared many times. The chain has TRBV20-1 and TRBJ2-7; D may be TRBD1 or TRBD2 (5 bases each). The CDR3 runs 13 residues. The ends were cut back, 3 bases at V and 0 bases at J, with 9 bases in the middle. In germline, CDR1 is DFQATT, CDR2 SNEGSKA (reference sequence). The CDR3: CSARGDVSYEQYF. For the CDR3, the DNA is TGCAGTGCTAGGGGGGACGTCTCCTACGAGCAGTACTTC.

Concerning this clonotype: One base away lies a much larger clone, so this may be a sequencing read error. The CDR3 loop reads CASSYLRGRDNEQFF. The CDR3 region has the DNA TGTGCCAGCAGTTACTTGAGGGGGAGAGACAATGAGCAGTTCTTC. The rearrangement links TRBV6-5 to TRBJ2-1; a possible D gene is TRBD1 (6 bases). Germline values: CDR1 MNHEY, CDR2 SVGAGI. V lost 1 base and J lost 5, with 12 bases in between. The CDR3 totals 15 residues.

This clonotype was detected ten times or more. The chain is built from TRBV11-2 and TRBJ2-7, with D possibly matching TRBD2 (5 bases). CDR1 is SGHAT and CDR2 is FQNNGV in the germline V gene. With 1 base removed from V and 2 bases from J, the gap between germline ends came to 21 bases. This CDR3 has 18 residues. The CDR3 DNA reads TGTGCCAGCAGCTTAGGGTTGGGAGCGACTATACAAGCCTACGAGCAGTACTTC. It is translated as CASSLGLGATIQAYEQYF.

This clonotype was seen ten or more times. The chain employs TRBV20-1 and TRBJ1-4; 10 bases match TRBD1. The CDR3 has 14 residues. Germline V gene lookup returns CDR1 DFQATT and CDR2 SNEGSKA (reference sequence). Germline trimming cut 6 bases from V and 13 bases from J; bases unmatched to any gene: 14. The chain's CDR3 is CSAPKGRTGGRLFF. CDR3 nucleotide sequence: TGCAGTGCCCCTAAGGGGCGGACAGGGGGTCGACTGTTTTTT.

The genes are TRBV5-5 and TRBJ2-1; TRBD2 aligns across 13 bases. The germline V gene has CDR1 SGHKS and CDR2 YYEKEE (reference sequence). Trimming took 2 bases from V and 10 from J; bases not matched to a gene: 12. The CDR3 covers 17 residues. The CDR3 sequence: CASSFTSGGAGAEEQFF. The CDR3 nucleotides read TGTGCCAGCAGCTTTACTAGCGGGGGGGCAGGGGCCGAGGAGCAGTTCTTC.

This clonotype was recorded at least ten times. The chain is built from TRBV10-2 and TRBJ2-6; D may be TRBD2 (5 bases). Trimming cost V 3 bases and J 1 base, with 7 bases left between them. CDR1 is WSHSY and CDR2 is SAAADI in the germline V gene. There are 15 residues in the CDR3. CDR3 in amino acids: CASSEPGSGANVLTF. CDR3 in DNA: TGCGCCAGCAGTGAACCGGGGTCTGGGGCCAACGTCCTGACTTTC.

Many counts were recorded for this clonotype. The chain combines TRBV9 with TRBJ2-3, with 7 positions matching TRBD1. CDR3 length: 15 amino acids. Trimming removed 0 bases from V and 1 base from J; junction bases left unmatched: 2. Per germline, CDR1 SGDLS and CDR2 YYNGEE. In DNA form, the CDR3 reads TGTGCCAGCAGCGTAGAGAGGGGGCGCACAGATACGCAGTATTTT. Encoded protein: CASSVERGRTDTQYF. The full variable domain, in which reference TRBV9 and TRBJ2-3 provide the parts outside the CDR3, is DSGVTQTPKHLITATGQRVTLRCSPRSGDLSVYWYQQSLDQGLQFLIQYYNGEERAKGNILERFSAQQFPDLHSELNLSSLELGDSALYFCASSVERGRTDTQYFGPGTRLTVL.

About this clonotype itself: A much more abundant neighbour one base away suggests this may be a read error. The chain couples TRBV7-8 to TRBJ2-1, with 7 bases that match TRBD1. V was clipped by 5 bases and J by 8 bases; unmatched bases: 15. Looked up from germline, CDR1 is SGHVS and CDR2 is FQNEAQ. The CDR3 is 16 residues long. The DNA of the CDR3 is TGTGCCAGCAGCACCATGACAGGGATTCTTTACGATGAGCAGTTCTTC. It encodes CASSTMTGILYDEQFF.

Concerning this clonotype itself: This sequence may be a read error, since a much larger clone differs from it by one base. J is TRBJ2-5 and V is TRBV7-3; D assignment may be TRBD1 or TRBD2 (7 bases each). The CDR3 length is 15 residues. V shed 6 bases and J shed 6 bases, with 20 bases lying between them. Germline V gene lookup returns CDR1 SGHTA and CDR2 FQGTGA. CDR3 protein: CASSYGGRGRKTQYF. CDR3 nucleotides: TGTGCCAGCAGTTACGGGGGGAGGGGGCGGAAGACCCAGTACTTC.

This clonotype was recorded at least ten times. The V call is TRBV19, the J call TRBJ2-7; D may be TRBD2 (6 bases). V lost 1 base and J lost 0, with 10 bases in between. Germline V gene data show CDR1 as LNHDA and CDR2 as SQIVND (reference sequence). The length of the CDR3 is 15 residues. The CDR3 protein is CASSIVAGSSYEQYF. CDR3 sequence (DNA): TGTGCCAGTAGTATAGTTGCGGGGAGCTCCTACGAGCAGTACTTC.